The clone carrying this TCR beta chain occurred once. Its antigen is not identified. Looked up from germline, CDR1 is LNHDA and CDR2 is SQIVND (reference sequence). With 3 bases removed from V and 0 bases from J, the gap between germline ends came to 20 bases. CDR3 size: 18 residues. Treatment here: oral pan-JAK inhibitor, 5-10 mg twice daily. The data were obtained in a study of CD8+ T cells in alopecia areata. Study outcomes and limitations: Many expanded lesional clones stayed in scalp and blood while on tofacitinib. Researchers reported that TCR sharing among patients proved less clear than in mice, possibly HLA-linked. Among the top 100, expanded CD8+ clones, as well as scalp clonality, were significantly decreased by tofacitinib.

Extracted RNA was reverse transcribed into cDNA, the sequencing template. Assay used: immunoSEQ multiplex PCR; TCRdb lists only in-frame clones, some missing. The profile covers around 100,000 clones, with approximately 70% appearing a single time and roughly 17% taken by the ten largest. The rearrangement joins TRBV19 to TRBJ1-1, with D possibly matching TRBD1 (6 bases). Material: CD8+ T cells sorted from blood, obtained around week 44, from a patient treated with tofacitinib. The TCR sequence derives from a human donor with alopecia areata. CDR3 in amino acids: CASSMEGPPGGLNTEAFF. The CDR3 nucleotides are TGTGCCAGTAGTATGGAGGGTCCCCCTGGGGGCCTGAACACTGAAGCTTTCTTT.